The clone carrying this T cell receptor (beta chain) was observed once. The CDR3 contains 14 residues. After removal of 4 bases from V and 4 bases from J, the junction contained 4 bases not matched to a gene. The V gene's germline CDR1 is MDHEN and CDR2 SYDVKM. This entry belongs to a study of shared clonotypes between healthy human individuals. CD4+ cells were split into CD45RA+ naive and CD45RA-negative memory subsets. Assay used: immunoSEQ multiplex PCR; TCRdb lists only in-frame clones, some missing. The table lists more than 2 million clones, about 95% of them singletons. The clonotype was recovered from a man aged 18 to 29 in good health. V usage is TRBV28 and J usage is TRBJ1-2; TRBD1 aligns across 9 bases. Sequencing was done on a sample of naive CD4+ T cells sorted from blood. The subset was: CD45RA+ positively selected. CDR3 protein: CASSSGTGSYGYTF. The CDR3 nucleotides read TGTGCCAGCAGTTCCGGGACAGGGTCCTATGGCTACACCTTC.